These 8 T cell receptor beta chains share one sample of origin, sequenced in a study of T cells after yellow fever vaccination. Each CDR3 protein gets one entry after TCRdb re-called the 5' RACE reads with MiXCR. The sample records hundreds of thousands of distinct CDR3 sequences, 21% being singletons. This sample comprised PBMCs, obtained approximately 22 days after the first yellow fever vaccination. These receptors originate from a man between 18 and 29 years old who received the YFV17D yellow fever vaccine.

In its sample, this clonotype was seen a few times. This rearrangement joins TRBV20-1 to TRBJ2-7, with TRBD2 matching over 8 bases. CDR1 DFQATT and CDR2 SNEGSKA come from the germline V gene (reference sequence). Losses at the gene ends were 5 bases for V and 7 bases for J; bases not matched to a gene: 13. This CDR3 is 14 amino acids long. The CDR3 loop is CSADDGSGVEEQYF. The CDR3 DNA reads as TGCAGTGCTGATGATGGTAGCGGGGTCGAGGAGCAGTACTTC.

The V call is TRBV12-3 or TRBV12-4, the J call TRBJ2-3; the D gene is possibly TRBD2 (6 bases). CDR3 length: 14 residues. With 8 bases removed from V and 3 bases from J, the gap between germline ends came to 15 bases. The chain's CDR3 is CASRRETGTDTQYF. DNA of the CDR3: TGTGCCAGCCGGAGGGAAACCGGGACAGATACGCAGTATTTT.

The chain couples TRBV6-5 to TRBJ1-4; no clear D. The CDR3 extends over 14 amino acids. The V gene's germline CDR1 is MNHEY and CDR2 SVGAGI. Trimming left V 2 bases short and J 3 bases short, with 7 bases between. The CDR3, as DNA: TGTGCCAGCAGTTACCTAGGATCTAATGAAAAACTGTTTTTT. It specifies CASSYLGSNEKLFF.

The chain uses TRBV6-1 and TRBJ2-7; D is perhaps TRBD1 (6 bases). The CDR3 loop spans 13 amino acids. Trimming left V 7 bases short and J 6 bases short, with 16 bases between. Germline assignment: CDR1 MNHNS and CDR2 SASEGT. CDR3 residues: CASKGGDKAEQYV. The CDR3 DNA sequence: TGTGCCAGCAAAGGTGGGGACAAGGCCGAGCAGTACGTC.

This clonotype was seen many times. The rearrangement links TRBV7-2 to TRBJ1-4; 7 bases map to TRBD1. Per germline, CDR1 SGHTA and CDR2 FQGNSA. The junction had 4 bases not matched to a gene; V was cut back by 6 bases and J by 0 bases. The CDR3 runs to 15 residues. CDR3 sequence reads: CASSSQGATNEKLFF. CDR3 nucleotide sequence: TGTGCCAGCAGTTCGCAGGGGGCAACTAATGAAAAACTGTTTTTT.

This CDR3 is CASSQERGQGAGDTQYF. CDR3 bases: TGTGCCAGCAGCCAAGAGAGGGGACAGGGGGCAGGAGATACGCAGTATTTT. This chain links TRBV4-2 with TRBJ2-3, with 12 bases that match TRBD1. Per germline, CDR1 LGHNA and CDR2 YNFKEQ. The junction had 6 bases not matched to a gene; V was cut back by 0 bases and J by 5 bases. This CDR3 spans 17 amino acids.

This clonotype was counted between two and nine times. The chain links TRBV3-1 to TRBJ2-4; D is unresolved. Per the germline V gene, CDR1 is LGHDT and CDR2 is YNNKEL (reference sequence). The V and J ends lost 1 base and 8 bases respectively, with 15 bases between them. The CDR3 consists of 15 residues. CDR3: CASSQGHAKLHIQYF. CDR3 nucleotide sequence: TGTGCCAGCAGCCAAGGACACGCCAAGCTCCACATTCAGTACTTC.

The genes are TRBV6-5 and TRBJ2-1; D unresolved. The V gene's germline CDR1 is MNHEY and CDR2 SVGAGI. The CDR3 has 14 amino acids. With 4 bases removed from V and 7 bases from J, the gap between germline ends came to 14 bases. The CDR3 here is CASSLGRNRNEQFF. In DNA, the CDR3 is TGTGCCAGCAGTTTAGGCCGTAATCGGAATGAGCAGTTCTTC.